These T cell receptor beta chains were read from a single sample in a study of cytomegalovirus exposure and HLA in healthy donors. Here immunoSEQ multiplex PCR was the method, and the copy in TCRdb shows in-frame clones only, minus some. The sample has 150,000 to 180,000 clones, roughly 81% seen once. The sequenced sample was PBMCs. Every receptor here comes from a woman in her late teens or twenties in good health and CMV-seronegative. Each CDR3 is given with its conserved first and last residue.

v_call cdr3_aa
TRBV2 CASSAGLNTEAFF
TRBV6-1 CASSARRGGVETQYF
TRBV18 CASSPPMGQGTNQPQHF
TRBV7-2 CASSSGSWNEQFF
TRBV18 CASSPLVSSIVETQYF
TRBV11-2 CASSSRALAGAKTYNEQFF
TRBV27 CASSFRGTDTQYF
TRBV19 CASTGTGRGNEQYF
TRBV9 CASSGTGIYEQYF
TRBV27 CASSLGAPLEQYF
TRBV27 CASSLYGQGNVAFF
TRBV9 CASSPSGNSYEQYF
TRBV15 CATSRDSPTNEKLFF
TRBV28 CASEKFRLLGTGNEQFF
TRBV15 CATSQDRAYSYEQYF
TRBV9 CASSGTSGAGELFF
TRBV7-2 CASSRDRYEQYF
TRBV28 CASSFRDQPQHF
TRBV4-2 CASSPTQRGASRETQYF
TRBV7-2 CASSLSGGRDTQYF
TRBV7-2 CASSFVQSPAGGTDTQYF
TRBV6-5 CASSYSVVAGETQYF
TRBV6-5 CASSYSGHSPDTQYF
TRBV9 CASSARTGQETQYF
TRBV6-6 CASSYDSGTGELFF
TRBV19 CASSLRTGEGNYGYTF
TRBV5-4 CASSLEARGHFYNEQFF
TRBV5-1 CASSPEDSGNTIYF
TRBV14 CASSQAVRGQETQYF
TRBV5-4 CASSLDGGNQPQHF
TRBV10-1 CASSGSEGEEKQYF
TRBV6-6 CASSLGQAGNTIYF
TRBV5-4 CASSLPSGLAGIGYNEQFF
TRBV7-9 CASSTPGRGHYEQYF
TRBV30 CAWGAGAGQPQHF
TRBV7-9 CASSVHRTSGRVSETQYF
TRBV19 CASSPSGGSVQPQHF
TRBV5-4 CASSSFAGANYNEQFF
TRBV27 CASSLQWGPYSYTF
TRBV30 CAWNSGGNEQFF
TRBV18 CASFTDRTDNEQFF
TRBV14 CASSFNGTRIREQYF
TRBV15 CATSRRGTENTGELFF
TRBV6-7 CASSPRGAGTYSNQPQHF
TRBV2 CASRGAGGRSDTQYF
TRBV19 CASYPSGSYNEQFF
TRBV2 CASPGQGRDEQYF
TRBV11-2 CASSSRLAGGYEQFF
TRBV28 CASYRRASGRNYNEQFF
TRBV5-1 CASSLGLASNEQYF
TRBV9 CASSPTLGDGGYGYTF
TRBV7-2 CASSPLSSYNEQFF
TRBV6-5 CASNWTGGIYGYTF